This T cell receptor beta chain was retrieved from a study of blood T cell repertoires in COVID-19. Measured with immunoSEQ multiplex PCR; TCRdb has only the in-frame clones, and not every one. Found here are over 300,000 clones, approximately 87% of them singletons; the top ten hold around 0.97%. CDR3 length: 16 residues. The V end lost 1 base, the J end lost 7 bases, and 14 bases lay between the germline ends. Germline CDR1 and CDR2: PRHDT and FYEKMQ (reference sequence). This receptor was identified in a woman between 25 and 40 years old with acute COVID-19. Sequencing was carried out using PBMCs or T cells enriched from blood (not recorded which). The chain employs TRBV13 and TRBJ1-6; D is possibly TRBD1 (5 bases). This chain's CDR3 is CASSLAQGRLNSPLHF. For the CDR3, the DNA is TGTGCCAGCAGCTTAGCGCAGGGTAGGTTGAATTCACCCCTCCACTTT.